These 5 T cell receptor beta chains came from one sample sequenced in a study of blood T cell repertoires in COVID-19. Here immunoSEQ multiplex PCR was the method, and the copy in TCRdb shows in-frame clones only, minus some. The sample holds about 260,000 clones; approximately 89% are singletons and the top ten take 1.2%. Material for sequencing was PBMCs or T cells enriched from blood (not recorded which). All receptors derive from a woman aged 40 to 50 with acute COVID-19.

The chain has TRBV29-1 and TRBJ1-1; D ambiguous. Germline CDR1 SQVTM, CDR2 ANQGSEA. V was cut by 1 base and J by 2 bases, with 8 bases left in between. This CDR3 has 13 amino acids. The CDR3 coding sequence is TGCAGCGTTGAAGTACACCCAAACACTGAAGCTTTCTTT. It yields the protein CSVEVHPNTEAFF.

This chain links TRBV7-9 with TRBJ1-2; TRBD1 matches 7 bases. CDR1 SEHNR and CDR2 FQNEAQ come from the germline V gene (reference sequence). This CDR3 region has 18 residues. V trimming: 2 bases; J trimming: 0 bases; junction bases outside the gene matches: 12. CDR3 in DNA: TGTGCCAGCAGCTTAACCTCTCTCCGGGACAGACCTAACTATGGCTACACCTTC. It specifies CASSLTSLRDRPNYGYTF.

This chain joins TRBV9 and TRBJ1-6, with TRBD1 as a possible D gene (5 bases). CDR3 size: 14 residues. Germline-derived CDR1 and CDR2 are SGDLS and YYNGEE. V lost 0 bases and J 7 bases, leaving 8 bases between the germline ends. The CDR3 sequence is CASSVEAGNSPLHF. The DNA of the CDR3 is TGTGCCAGCAGCGTAGAGGCAGGGAATTCACCCCTCCACTTT.

The chain combines TRBV6-5 with TRBJ1-4; weak D call: TRBD1 (5 bases). The germline CDR1 and CDR2 sequences are MNHEY and SVGAGI. V lost 6 bases, J lost 1 base, and 9 bases lay in between. This CDR3 is 14 amino acids long. DNA of the CDR3: TGTGCCAGCAGGGTACAGGAAACTAATGAAAAACTGTTTTTT. Protein sequence: CASRVQETNEKLFF.

This chain connects TRBV30 to TRBJ2-3; tentative D call: TRBD2 (6 bases). The germline V gene encodes CDR1 GTSNPN and CDR2 SVGIG (reference sequence). This CDR3 spans 13 amino acids. Between the trimmed V and J ends, which lost 4 bases and 0 bases, there was a span of 8 bases. In DNA form, the CDR3 reads TGTGCCTGGAACAGCGGGAGCACAGATACGCAGTATTTT. This codes for CAWNSGSTDTQYF.